Listed below are T cell receptor beta chains from one sample, sequenced in a study of blood T cell repertoires in COVID-19. Assay: immunoSEQ multiplex PCR; the TCRdb copy retains only in-frame clones and omits some. The profile covers about 160,000 clones, with about nine tenths appearing a single time and under 4.5% taken by the ten largest. Sequencing used PBMCs or T cells enriched from blood (not recorded which). These receptors all come from a woman aged 40 to 55 who had been exposed to COVID-19. Each CDR3 is given with its conserved first and last residue.

v_call	j_call	cdr3_aa
TRBV3-1/TRBV3-2	TRBJ2-7	CASSRRQGASYEQYF
TRBV5-1	TRBJ1-1	CASGGQGGTEAFF
TRBV7-8	TRBJ1-2	CASSLESMRYGYTF
TRBV5-1	TRBJ1-6	CASSWQRGGNSPLHF
TRBV5-1	TRBJ1-4	CASSLSTAYNEKLFF
TRBV19	TRBJ2-7	CASSIVPSGVAYEQYF
TRBV25-1	TRBJ1-6	CASTYQDNSPLHF
TRBV18	TRBJ1-3	CASSLQDTSSGNTIYF
TRBV5-1	TRBJ2-7	CASSPPARGGEQYF
TRBV3-1/TRBV3-2	TRBJ2-1	CASSQDLRLANEQFF
TRBV6-5	TRBJ1-4	CASLRGNNEKLFF
TRBV3-1/TRBV3-2	TRBJ1-6	CASSPETGRNSPLHF
TRBV7-2	TRBJ1-1	CASSPWSGAEAFF
TRBV19	TRBJ1-4	CASSIRDTAEKLFF
TRBV6-2/TRBV6-3	TRBJ1-2	CASSTDDSGRGRYTF
TRBV19	TRBJ2-7	CASSIGTSADAYEQYF
TRBV6-2/TRBV6-3	TRBJ2-1	CASSYSTGQPSSYNEQFF
TRBV28	TRBJ1-2	CASSLRGSLWSYTF
TRBV6-1	TRBJ1-2	CASSEGARPTNYGYTF
TRBV5-6	TRBJ2-7	CASSSTVMGSSYEQYF
TRBV4-1	TRBJ1-6	CASSQGGARSNWTLHF
TRBV28	TRBJ1-5	CAGGGNMQPQHF
TRBV7-2	TRBJ1-3	CASSWDMTGNTIYF
TRBV5-5	TRBJ1-2	CASSLASGVGGYTF